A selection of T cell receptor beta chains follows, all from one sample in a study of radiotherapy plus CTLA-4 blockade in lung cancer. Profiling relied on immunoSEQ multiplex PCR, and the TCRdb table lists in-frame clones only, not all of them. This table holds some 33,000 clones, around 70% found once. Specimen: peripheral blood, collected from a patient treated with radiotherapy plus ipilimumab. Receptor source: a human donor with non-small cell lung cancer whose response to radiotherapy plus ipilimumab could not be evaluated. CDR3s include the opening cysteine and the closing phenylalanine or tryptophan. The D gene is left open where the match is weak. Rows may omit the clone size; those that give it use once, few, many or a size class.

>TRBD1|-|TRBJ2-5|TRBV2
CASTGGAGQETQYF
TGTGCCAGCACAGGGGGCGCCGGCCAAGAGACCCAGTACTTC
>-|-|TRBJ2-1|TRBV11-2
CASSLAGGDENEQFF
TGTGCCAGCAGCTTAGCCGGCGGGGACGAGAATGAGCAGTTCTTC
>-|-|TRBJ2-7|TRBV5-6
CASRKASRSSYEQYF
TGTGCCAGCAGGAAGGCTAGTCGAAGCTCCTACGAGCAGTACTTC
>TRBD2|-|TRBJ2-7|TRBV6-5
CASSEGWREYEQYF
TGTGCCAGCAGTGAAGGTTGGCGGGAGTACGAGCAGTACTTC
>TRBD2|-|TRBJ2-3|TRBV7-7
CASSLAGGPADTQYF
TGTGCTAGCAGCCTAGCGGGAGGGCCTGCAGATACGCAGTATTTT
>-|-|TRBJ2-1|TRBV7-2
CASSLDLGRVEQFF
TGTGCCAGCAGCTTAGACTTGGGCAGGGTTGAGCAGTTCTTC
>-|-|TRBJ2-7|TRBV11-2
CASSLEPTVYEQYF
TGTGCCAGCAGCTTAGAACCGACAGTCTACGAGCAGTACTTC
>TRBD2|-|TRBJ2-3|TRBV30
CAWSSLAGGKDTQYF
TGTGCCTGGAGTTCGTTAGCGGGAGGGAAAGATACGCAGTATTTT
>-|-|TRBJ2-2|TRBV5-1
CASSLEQANTGELFF
TGCGCCAGCAGCTTGGAACAGGCGAACACCGGGGAGCTGTTTTTT
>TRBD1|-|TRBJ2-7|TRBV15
CATSRKGTGRYEQYF
TGTGCCACCAGCAGAAAAGGGACAGGGCGGTACGAGCAGTACTTC
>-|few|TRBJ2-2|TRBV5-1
CASSYSPGDTGELFF
TGCGCCAGCAGCTACTCCCCAGGGGACACCGGGGAGCTGTTTTTT
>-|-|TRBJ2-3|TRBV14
CASSQAGLPSTDTQYF
TGTGCCAGCAGCCAAGCAGGGCTACCTAGCACAGATACGCAGTATTTT
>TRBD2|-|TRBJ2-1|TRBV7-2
CASSTRLAGGRGEQFF
TGTGCCAGCAGCACACGACTAGCGGGAGGTAGAGGCGAGCAGTTCTTC
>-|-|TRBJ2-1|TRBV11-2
CASSLVGSYNEQFF
TGTGCCAGCAGCTTAGTCGGTTCTTACAATGAGCAGTTCTTC
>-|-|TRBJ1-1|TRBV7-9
CASSLAGAEAFF
TGTGCCAGCAGCTTAGCAGGGGCTGAAGCTTTCTTT
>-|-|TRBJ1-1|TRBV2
CASRVSADRGAFF
TGTGCCAGCAGGGTTAGCGCCGACCGCGGAGCTTTCTTT
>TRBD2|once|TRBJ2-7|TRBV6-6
CASSYLSGGYEQYF
TGTGCCAGCAGTTACTTGTCGGGGGGCTACGAGCAGTACTTC
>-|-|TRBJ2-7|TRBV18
CASSPQPTGLLSYEQYF
TGTGCCAGCTCACCACAACCCACAGGGCTGCTCTCCTACGAGCAGTACTTC
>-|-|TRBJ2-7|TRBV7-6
CASSSAGSEQYF
TGTGCCAGCAGCTCTGCGGGTTCCGAGCAGTACTTC
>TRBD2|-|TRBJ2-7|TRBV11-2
CASSTRTSGSYEQYF
TGTGCCAGCAGCACTAGGACTAGCGGGAGTTACGAGCAGTACTTC
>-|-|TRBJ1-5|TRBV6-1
CASSMTPDSNQPQHF
TGTGCCAGCAGCATGACACCAGATAGCAATCAGCCCCAGCATTTT
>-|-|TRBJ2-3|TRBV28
CASSFISGTDTLYF
TGTGCCAGCAGTTTTATTTCGGGAACAGATACGCTGTATTTT
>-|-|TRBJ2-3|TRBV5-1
CASSLASGVAGDTQYF
TGCGCCAGCAGCTTGGCCTCTGGCGTTGCGGGAGATACGCAGTATTTT
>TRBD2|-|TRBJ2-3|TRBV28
CASIQSGAANTDTQYF
TGTGCCAGCATCCAGAGCGGGGCAGCCAACACAGATACGCAGTATTTT
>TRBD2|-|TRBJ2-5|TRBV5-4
CASSLTSGRVETQYF
TGTGCCAGCAGCTTGACTAGCGGGAGGGTAGAGACCCAGTACTTC
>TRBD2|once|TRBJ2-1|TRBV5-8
CASSRWPSGAGEQFF
TGTGCCAGCAGCCGCTGGCCTAGCGGGGCGGGTGAGCAGTTCTTC
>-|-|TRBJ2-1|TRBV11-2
CASSLVYYNEQFF
TGTGCCAGCAGCTTAGTCTACTACAATGAGCAGTTCTTC
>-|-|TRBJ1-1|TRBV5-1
CASSLETTGPTEAFF
TGCGCCAGCAGCCTGGAAACTACAGGGCCCACTGAAGCTTTCTTT
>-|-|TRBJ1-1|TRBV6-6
CASRATAEAFF
TGTGCCAGCAGAGCAACAGCCGAAGCTTTCTTT
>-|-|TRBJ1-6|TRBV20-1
CSARVGEDLHF
TGCAGTGCTAGAGTAGGAGAAGACCTCCACTTT
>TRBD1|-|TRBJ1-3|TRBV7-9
CASSLATGLSGNTIYF
TGTGCCAGCAGCTTAGCGACAGGGTTGTCTGGAAACACCATATATTTT
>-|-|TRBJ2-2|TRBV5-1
CASSFLGPNTGELFF
TGCGCCAGCAGCTTCCTAGGCCCGAACACCGGGGAGCTGTTTTTT
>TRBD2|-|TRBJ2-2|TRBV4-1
CASSVAGVAGELFF
TGCGCCAGCAGTGTCGCGGGAGTCGCCGGGGAGCTGTTTTTT
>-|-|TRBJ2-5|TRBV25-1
CASSELETQYF
TGTGCCAGCAGTGAACTTGAGACCCAGTACTTC
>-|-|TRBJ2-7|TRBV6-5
CASRRGRVYEQYF
TGTGCCAGCCGCAGGGGAAGAGTCTACGAGCAGTACTTC
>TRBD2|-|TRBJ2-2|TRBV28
CASSLGTTNTGELFF
TGTGCCAGCAGTTTAGGGACTACCAACACCGGGGAGCTGTTTTTT
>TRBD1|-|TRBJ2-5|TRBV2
CASSEAGDRGDETQYF
TGTGCCAGCAGTGAAGCGGGGGACAGGGGTGATGAGACCCAGTACTTC
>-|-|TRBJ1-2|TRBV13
CASSLFAGVSGYTF
TGTGCCAGCTCCCTATTCGCGGGGGTGTCTGGCTACACCTTC
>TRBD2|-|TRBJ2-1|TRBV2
CASSKYGGRASGVVNEQFF
TGTGCCAGCAGTAAATACGGCGGGAGGGCCTCGGGGGTAGTGAATGAGCAGTTCTTC
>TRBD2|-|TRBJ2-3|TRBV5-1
CASSLAGDYRDMQYF
TGCGCCAGCAGTCTAGCGGGAGATTATAGAGATATGCAGTATTTT
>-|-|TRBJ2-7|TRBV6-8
CASSDETESSYEQYF
TGTGCCAGCAGTGATGAGACGGAGAGCTCCTACGAGCAGTACTTC
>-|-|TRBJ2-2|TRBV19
CAGGRGGNTGELFF
TGTGCCGGGGGCCGCGGAGGGAACACCGGGGAGCTGTTTTTT
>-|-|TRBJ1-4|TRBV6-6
CASSWGGVEYEKLFF
TGTGCCAGCAGTTGGGGAGGAGTCGAGTATGAAAAACTGTTTTTT
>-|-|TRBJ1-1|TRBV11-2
CASSLGSGMGTEAFF
TGTGCCAGCAGCTTAGGGTCGGGTATGGGCACTGAAGCTTTCTTT